Only one count was recorded for the clone carrying this TCR beta chain. The target antigen is unknown. This table comes from immunoSEQ multiplex PCR, and its TCRdb copy is limited to in-frame clones, with some not included. This table has about 15,000 clones, 81% appearing once. Germline V lookup: CDR1 KGHSH, CDR2 LQKENI. Trimming cost V 1 base and J 5 bases, with 11 bases left between them. CDR3 size: 14 residues. This entry is derived from a study of T cells and Merkel cell carcinoma outcomes. Whole-study results and caveats: Reportedly, T-cell repertoire with density predicts Merkel cell carcinoma outcomes.

The chain uses TRBV18 and TRBJ1-1; tentative D call: TRBD1 (6 bases). Sequenced input: tumor tissue from Merkel cell carcinoma. This TCR derives from a human donor with Merkel cell carcinoma. The CDR3 loop is CASSPRTGQTEAFF. Written as DNA, the CDR3 is TGTGCCAGCTCACCACGAACAGGGCAAACTGAAGCTTTCTTT.